This entry lists 12 T cell receptor beta chains sequenced from one sample in a study of response to subunit inactivated influenza vaccine. TCRdb re-called the RT-PCR reads with MiXCR, one entry per CDR3 protein. This table has about 580,000 distinct CDR3 sequences, approximately 15% appearing once. The specimen was PBMCs from blood, collected 11 to 12 days after vaccination. Source of these receptors: a man aged 50 to 60 who received an inactivated influenza vaccine.

A few counts support this clonotype. The J gene is TRBJ2-5, the V gene TRBV27, with 8 bases aligning to TRBD2. The trim removed 7 bases at V and 1 base at J, leaving 8 bases unmatched. CDR1 is MNHEY, CDR2 SMNVEV, per germline (reference sequence). This CDR3 is built from 15 residues. The CDR3 protein is CASMTTTSGQETQYF. CDR3 bases: TGTGCCAGCATGACCACAACTAGCGGCCAAGAGACCCAGTACTTC.

This clonotype has more than one count but fewer than ten. The chain employs TRBV5-1 and TRBJ2-7; 10 bases map to TRBD1. The ends lost 1 base at V and 3 bases at J; junction bases unmatched: 4. The CDR3 runs to 15 residues. CDR1 and CDR2 from the germline V gene are SGHRS and YFSETQ. DNA of the CDR3: TGCGCCAGCAGCTTGCCGGGACAGGGGCTCTACGAGCAGTACTTC. Translated, it gives CASSLPGQGLYEQYF. Filled out from reference TRBV5-1 and TRBJ2-7, the complete variable domain reads KAGVTQTPRYLIKTRGQQVTLSCSPISGHRSVSWYQQTPGQGLQFLFEYFSETQRNKGNFPGRFSGRQFSNSRSEMNVSTLELGDSALYLCASSLPGQGLYEQYFGPGTRLTVT.

A few counts support this clonotype. CDR3 in DNA: TGTGCCAGCAACCGGGGGAACAGCTCCTACAATGAGCAGTTCTTC. Protein product: CASNRGNSSYNEQFF. The V and J genes are TRBV7-9 and TRBJ2-1; D is perhaps TRBD2 (6 bases). This CDR3 is 15 amino acids long. Germline V CDR1 and CDR2: SEHNR, FQNEAQ (reference sequence). The germline V and J ends were trimmed by 7 bases and 0 bases, with 13 bases remaining between them.

The rearrangement uses TRBV6-2 or TRBV6-3 and TRBJ2-2; D ambiguous. Trimming took 2 bases from V and 7 from J, leaving 17 bases between them. From germline, CDR1 is MNHEY and CDR2 SVGEGT. The CDR3 spans 16 residues. In nucleotides, the CDR3 is TGTGCCAGCAGTTACGCAGGCGGAATGGGGATCGGGGAGCTGTTTTTT. This codes for CASSYAGGMGIGELFF.

This chain uses TRBV18 with TRBJ2-7; no clear D. The CDR3 loop spans 14 amino acids. Germline V CDR1 and CDR2: KGHSH, LQKENI. Trimming took off 3 bases at V and 2 bases at J, with 11 bases between the two ends. CDR3 in DNA: TGTGCCAGCTCACCTGGCCAGTCCACCTACGAGCAGTACTTC. This codes for CASSPGQSTYEQYF.

This clonotype was seen more than once but under ten times. V usage is TRBV4-1 and J usage is TRBJ2-3; D is undetermined. The V and J ends lost 2 bases and 0 bases respectively, with 6 bases between them. This CDR3 is built from 14 residues. Germline V CDR1 and CDR2: MGHRA, YSYEKL. CDR3 amino acids: CASSQLVSTDTQYF. In nucleotides, the CDR3 is TGCGCCAGCAGCCAACTAGTCAGCACAGATACGCAGTATTTT.

Only a few counts were recorded for this clonotype. This chain joins TRBV28 and TRBJ2-3; TRBD2 aligns across 12 bases. The CDR3 has 17 amino acids. V lost 5 bases, J lost 1 base, and 7 bases stayed unmatched. Germline lookup yields CDR1 MDHEN and CDR2 SYDVKM. The CDR3, as DNA: TGTGCCAGCAGTCCGCGACTAGCGGGAGCGGGCACAGATACGCAGTATTTT. The encoded protein is CASSPRLAGAGTDTQYF.

The chain is built from TRBV9 and TRBJ2-1; D is unclear. CDR3 length: 12 amino acids. Germline CDR1 is SGDLS and CDR2 is YYNGEE. Trimming stripped 3 bases from V and 10 bases from J, with 11 bases between. CDR3 region: CASSEISAEQFF. CDR3 nucleotides: TGTGCCAGCAGCGAGATTTCAGCCGAGCAGTTCTTC. Full variable domain (missing parts from reference TRBV9 and TRBJ2-1): DSGVTQTPKHLITATGQRVTLRCSPRSGDLSVYWYQQSLDQGLQFLIQYYNGEERAKGNILERFSAQQFPDLHSELNLSSLELGDSALYFCASSEISAEQFFGPGTRLTVL.

There are a few counts of this clonotype. V and J are TRBV6-1 and TRBJ2-2; D call uncertain. Germline CDR1 reads MNHNS; CDR2 reads SASEGT. The CDR3 extends over 14 amino acids. V was trimmed by 5 bases and J by 6 bases, leaving 13 bases between them. CDR3 DNA: TGTGCCAGCAGTAGGACGCGAGAAGCCGGGGAGCTGTTTTTT. This codes for CASSRTREAGELFF.

The chain has TRBV12-3 or TRBV12-4 and TRBJ1-4; maybe TRBD1 (5 bases). The CDR3 runs to 13 residues. V shed 1 base and J shed 5 bases, with 5 bases lying between them. In nucleotides, the CDR3 is TGTGCCAGCAGTTTAGGGGGCAATGAAAAACTGTTTTTT. Its protein product is CASSLGGNEKLFF.

This clonotype was detected only a few times. The chain has TRBV6-1 and TRBJ2-2; 12 bases align to TRBD2. Per germline, CDR1 MNHNS and CDR2 SASEGT. This CDR3 has 16 residues. V dropped 6 bases and J dropped 8; count of bases not matched to a gene: 10. CDR3 protein: CASSTLLAGGGGELFF. The CDR3 nucleotides read TGTGCCAGCAGCACCCTTCTAGCGGGAGGGGGTGGGGAGCTGTTTTTT.

The genes are TRBV7-9 and TRBJ2-5; no clear D. CDR1 SEHNR and CDR2 FQNEAQ come from the germline V gene (reference sequence). Deletions cut 7 bases from V and 5 bases from J, with 11 bases between. CDR3 length: 12 amino acids. CDR3 amino acids: CASNQDWETQYF. DNA of the CDR3: TGTGCCAGCAATCAGGATTGGGAGACCCAGTACTTC.